This entry lists 22 T cell receptor beta chains sequenced from one sample in a study of radiotherapy plus CTLA-4 blockade in lung cancer. Profiling relied on immunoSEQ multiplex PCR, and the TCRdb table lists in-frame clones only, not all of them. The data contain some 80,000 clones, under 85% of them singletons. Material: peripheral blood, obtained from a patient treated with radiotherapy plus ipilimumab. The receptors were gathered from a human donor with non-small cell lung cancer who had stable disease on radiotherapy plus ipilimumab.

The rearrangement links TRBV7-8 to TRBJ1-1; the D is unclear. Between the trimmed V and J ends, which lost 1 base and 5 bases, there was a span of 5 bases. From germline, CDR1 is SGHVS and CDR2 FQNEAQ. The CDR3 sequence is 12 residues long. The CDR3 nucleotides are TGTGCCAGCAGCTTAGTTGAGACTGAAGCTTTCTTT. Translated: CASSLVETEAFF.

This clone was found once. V and J are TRBV7-8 and TRBJ2-1, with D possibly being TRBD1 (6 bases). In germline, CDR1 is SGHVS, CDR2 FQNEAQ. V was cut by 1 base and J by 7 bases, with 11 bases left in between. The CDR3 runs 14 residues. As DNA, the CDR3 is TGTGCCAGCAGCTTAGGGGGGCCGGGGAATGAGCAGTTCTTC. Its translation is CASSLGGPGNEQFF.

This clone was observed a handful of times. The chain is built from TRBV18 and TRBJ2-2; 12 bases line up with TRBD2. CDR1 is KGHSH, CDR2 LQKENI, per germline. The CDR3 is made up of 17 amino acids. V was clipped by 0 bases and J by 4 bases; unmatched bases: 3. CDR3 nucleotide sequence: TGTGCCAGCTCACCACCAGCTAGCGGGAGGGGCACCGGGGAGCTGTTTTTT. Translated: CASSPPASGRGTGELFF.

J is TRBJ2-3 and V is TRBV30; 11 bases align to TRBD2. Per germline, CDR1 GTSNPN and CDR2 SVGIG (reference sequence). The junction had 8 bases not matched to a gene; V was cut back by 2 bases and J by 4 bases. This CDR3 has 16 residues. The CDR3: CAWSLLAGGRADTQYF. Written as DNA, the CDR3 is TGTGCCTGGAGTTTATTAGCGGGGGGGCGGGCAGATACGCAGTATTTT.

CDR3 bases: TGTGCCAGCAGCACCGGGACAGGAGCTAACTATGGCTACACCTTC. It yields the protein CASSTGTGANYGYTF. The chain recombines TRBV21-1 with TRBJ1-2; TRBD1, the D gene given by the table, was not confirmed from the DNA. TRBV21-1 is a known pseudogene. This CDR3 spans 15 amino acids.

This rearrangement joins TRBV28 to TRBJ2-2; D perhaps matches TRBD1 (5 bases). The CDR3 length is 13 residues. Per the germline V gene, CDR1 is MDHEN and CDR2 is SYDVKM. With 8 bases removed from V and 8 bases from J, the gap between germline ends came to 15 bases. The CDR3 is CASVRGLLGELFF. Written as DNA, the CDR3 is TGTGCCAGCGTAAGGGGCCTTTTGGGGGAGCTGTTTTTT.

Remarks on this clone: One junction end does not reproduce the germline sequence, and a read error may be involved. The chain links TRBV28 to TRBJ1-2, with a tentative D call TRBD1 (5 bases). The germline V gene encodes CDR1 MDHEN and CDR2 SYDVKM. The CDR3 is 15 amino acids. The CDR3 spells CARSLMPGGKYGYTF. The CDR3 DNA reads as TGTGCCCGCAGTTTAATGCCGGGGGGGAAATATGGCTACACCTTC.

The V call is TRBV2, the J call TRBJ2-7, with TRBD2 identical over 8 bases. Germline V CDR1 and CDR2: SNHLY, FYNNEI. The CDR3 spans 14 residues. V lost 3 bases, J lost 1 base, and 2 bases stayed unmatched. The CDR3 DNA reads TGTGCCAGCAGTGACGCGGGGGGTTCCTACGAGCAGTACTTC. Protein: CASSDAGGSYEQYF.

V usage is TRBV28 and J usage is TRBJ1-3, with 10 bases fitting TRBD1. The ends lost 2 bases at V and 4 bases at J; junction bases unmatched: 5. The CDR3 loop spans 16 amino acids. CDR1 MDHEN and CDR2 SYDVKM come from the germline V gene. The DNA for the CDR3 is TGTGCCAGCAGTTTAATTAGACAGGGGGCCGGAAACACCATATATTTT. This sequence encodes CASSLIRQGAGNTIYF.

The chain recombines TRBV6-1 with TRBJ2-7, with 9 bases that match TRBD1. Germline lookup yields CDR1 MNHNS and CDR2 SASEGT. The CDR3 runs to 15 residues. V was clipped by 4 bases and J by 4 bases; unmatched bases: 8. This CDR3 reads CASSVQGAAGYEQYF. The CDR3 region has the DNA TGTGCCAGCAGTGTACAGGGGGCTGCGGGGTACGAGCAGTACTTC.

V usage is TRBV20-1 and J usage is TRBJ1-2; D possibly corresponds to TRBD1 (5 bases). This CDR3 has 11 amino acids. Germline V CDR1 and CDR2: DFQATT, SNEGSKA (reference sequence). V was trimmed by 0 bases and J by 13 bases, leaving 12 bases between them. The DNA for the CDR3 is TGCAGTGCTAGAGATTCAAGGACACTCACCTTC. Translation gives CSARDSRTLTF.

The rearrangement uses TRBV5-6 and TRBJ1-3, with TRBD1 identical over 7 bases. Germline CDR1 reads SGHDT; CDR2 reads YYEEEE. V dropped 4 bases and J dropped 1; count of bases not matched to a gene: 11. The CDR3 loop spans 17 amino acids. In DNA form, the CDR3 reads TGTGCCAGCAGCCGGTTCGGAGGGGGCGCGTCTGGAAACACCATATATTTT. Translated: CASSRFGGGASGNTIYF.

The chain links TRBV2 to TRBJ2-3; 13 nucleotides match TRBD2. Germline CDR1 reads SNHLY; CDR2 reads FYNNEI. The CDR3 runs to 16 residues. Trimming at V came to 3 bases and at J to 5 bases, leaving 5 bases not matched to a gene. The CDR3 spells CASSDRTSGGVDTQYF. In DNA form, the CDR3 reads TGTGCCAGCAGTGACAGGACTAGCGGGGGAGTAGATACGCAGTATTTT.

V gene TRBV10-3 combines with J gene TRBJ2-5; D possibly corresponds to TRBD2 (6 bases). V shed 0 bases and J shed 5 bases, with 13 bases lying between them. CDR1 and CDR2 from the germline V gene are ENHRY and SYGVKD. CDR3 length: 15 amino acids. CDR3: CAISESGLHVETQYF. DNA of the CDR3: TGTGCCATCAGTGAGTCGGGACTCCACGTCGAGACCCAGTACTTC.

The table lists this clone with a count of one. The chain uses TRBV5-4 and TRBJ2-5; 7 bases fit TRBD2. Trimming at V came to 0 bases and at J to 5 bases, leaving 16 bases not matched to a gene. The CDR3 consists of 18 residues. Per the germline V gene, CDR1 is SGHNT and CDR2 is YYREEE (reference sequence). In nucleotides, the CDR3 is TGTGCCAGCAGCTTGGAATTAGGCAGCCCAGGCGGGAGCGAGACCCAGTACTTC. Protein product: CASSLELGSPGGSETQYF.

The V call is TRBV5-4, the J call TRBJ2-1; D unclear. V lost 0 bases and J 8 bases, leaving 12 bases between the germline ends. Germline CDR1 is SGHNT and CDR2 is YYREEE (reference sequence). This CDR3 has 14 amino acids. The CDR3 spells CASSLVGPGDEQFF. CDR3 DNA sequence: TGTGCCAGCAGCTTGGTCGGCCCTGGAGATGAGCAGTTCTTC.

The gene calls are TRBV7-6 and TRBJ2-7; 8 bases are a match to TRBD2. Germline CDR1 SGHVS, CDR2 FNYEAQ. This CDR3 region has 15 residues. The V gene end was trimmed by 1 base and the J gene end by 6 bases; junction bases not matched to a gene: 8. CDR3 nucleotide sequence: TGTGCCAGCAGCTTAGGTGCGGGGGGCCCCTTCGAGCAGTACTTC. It encodes CASSLGAGGPFEQYF.

The J gene is TRBJ1-4, the V gene TRBV15; D gene uncertain. V lost 0 bases and J lost 8, with 7 bases in between. The CDR3 runs to 13 residues. Germline CDR1 and CDR2: LNHNV and YYDKDF (reference sequence). The CDR3 DNA reads as TGTGCCACCAGCAGAGATCAGAAAGAAAAACTGTTTTTT. Its translation is CATSRDQKEKLFF. Filled out from reference TRBV15 and TRBJ1-4, the complete variable domain reads DAMVIQNPRYQVTQFGKPVTLSCSQTLNHNVMYWYQQKSSQAPKLLFHYYDKDFNNEADTPDNFQSRRPNTSFCFLDIRSPGLGDTAMYLCATSRDQKEKLFFGSGTQLSVL.

V gene TRBV6-5 combines with J gene TRBJ1-2; no firm D call. V gave up 3 bases and J gave up 2 bases, with 4 bases separating them. Germline lookup yields CDR1 MNHEY and CDR2 SVGAGI. The CDR3 contains 12 residues. CDR3 DNA: TGTGCCAGCAGTTATCAGAACTATGGCTACACCTTC. Amino acid sequence: CASSYQNYGYTF.

The chain combines TRBV10-3 with TRBJ2-5; TRBD1 agrees at 9 bases. The J call may be in error: the DNA end matches TRBJ2-7 better. This CDR3 has 12 amino acids. From germline, CDR1 is ENHRY and CDR2 SYGVKD. This CDR3 reads CATWTGVYEQYF. CDR3 nucleotide sequence: TGTGCCACCTGGACAGGGGTCTACGAGCAGTACTTC.

This clone came up once. The CDR3 region is CASSTPAGGYTDTQYF. DNA of the CDR3: TGTGCCAGCAGCACCCCCGCGGGGGGGTACACAGATACGCAGTATTTT. The chain uses TRBV11-2 and TRBJ2-3; TRBD2 aligns across 9 bases. Germline V gives CDR1 SGHAT, CDR2 FQNNGV. The V and J ends lost 5 bases and 2 bases, in that order; junction bases with no gene match: 8. The CDR3 is made up of 16 amino acids.

The chain is built from TRBV5-8 and TRBJ2-1, with 9 positions matching TRBD2. Germline V gene sequence: CDR1 SGHTS, CDR2 YDEGEE. V lost 0 bases to trimming and J lost 7 bases; unmatched junction nucleotides: 5. The CDR3 sequence is 15 residues long. The chain's CDR3 is CASSLEAGGLNEQFF. As DNA, the CDR3 is TGTGCCAGCAGCTTGGAGGCGGGGGGGCTGAATGAGCAGTTCTTC.